This TCR beta chain was identified in a study of OX40 agonist ivuxolimab in advanced cancers. Study at large: A male proportion of more than 75% was recorded, with mean age about 60 years and range about 20 to 90. Regarding the study as a whole: Blood T cells, both CD4+ and CD8+, expanded clonally by week 6 at 0.1 to 3.0 mg/kg.

Profiling relied on immunoSEQ multiplex PCR, and the TCRdb table lists in-frame clones only, not all of them. The repertoire holds over 10,000 clones, with around 90% as singletons. Of note for this clone: Its cognate antigen is unknown.

The sequencing used CD4+ or CD8+ T cells sorted from blood, collected in a trial of the OX40 agonist ivuxolimab. The receptor was derived from an adult with an advanced solid tumor such as melanoma, head and neck, liver or kidney cancer.

CDR3 in amino acids: CASRTLREQFF. The CDR3 nucleotides are TGTGCCAGCAGGACTCTTCGGGAGCAGTTCTTC. The chain carries TRBV6-5 and TRBJ2-1, with D hard to call. The V end lost 6 bases, the J end lost 10 bases, and 10 bases lay between the germline ends. The CDR3 runs to 11 residues. Germline CDR1 reads MNHEY; CDR2 reads SVGAGI.